A selection of T cell receptor beta chains follows, all from one sample in a study of CD8+CD57+ T cells in acquired aplastic anemia. TCRdb fed the reads into MiXCR, producing one record per CDR3 protein. The sample carries fewer than 70,000 distinct CDR3 sequences, around half recorded once. Sequencing was carried out using sorted CD4+, CD8+, or CD8+CD57+ T cells (not recorded which) from PBMCs. The source is a human donor in good health, serving as a control. CDR3s include the opening cysteine and the closing phenylalanine or tryptophan. The order of the fields is D gene, V gene, J gene, clone size, CDR3 DNA, CDR3 protein. D genes are given only for firm matches. Only some rows state a clone size, as once, few, many or a class for expanded clones.

d_call: -; v_call: TRBV7-2; j_call: TRBJ2-7; clone_size: -; cdr3_nt: TGTGCCAGCAGCCCCCCCACCTACGAGCAGTACTTC; cdr3_aa: CASSPPTYEQYF
d_call: TRBD1; v_call: TRBV20-1; j_call: TRBJ1-2; clone_size: -; cdr3_nt: TGCAGTGCTAGACTCACAGGGGTTGACTATGGCTACACCTTC; cdr3_aa: CSARLTGVDYGYTF
d_call: -; v_call: TRBV10-3; j_call: TRBJ1-3; clone_size: -; cdr3_nt: TGTGCCAGCAGTGCCGGCATCACACACACAGGAAACACCATATATTTT; cdr3_aa: CASSAGITHTGNTIYF
d_call: -; v_call: TRBV9; j_call: TRBJ2-5; clone_size: -; cdr3_nt: TGTGCCAGCAGCTCCCGGGATCTGGAGACCCAGTACTTC; cdr3_aa: CASSSRDLETQYF
d_call: -; v_call: TRBV27; j_call: TRBJ2-7; clone_size: many; cdr3_nt: TGTGCCAGCAGTTTATCCCCCAGGGCCTACGAGCAGTACTTC; cdr3_aa: CASSLSPRAYEQYF
d_call: -; v_call: TRBV2; j_call: TRBJ1-6; clone_size: -; cdr3_nt: TGTGCCAGCAAACCCACGGCCAATTCACCCCTCCACTTT; cdr3_aa: CASKPTANSPLHF
d_call: -; v_call: TRBV29-1; j_call: TRBJ2-1; clone_size: -; cdr3_nt: TGCAGCGTTGATGGGGGGCAGATTTTAGACAATGAGCAGTTCTTC; cdr3_aa: CSVDGGQILDNEQFF
d_call: -; v_call: TRBV29-1; j_call: TRBJ2-1; clone_size: -; cdr3_nt: TGCAGCGTTGTGGGGGGACGGCCGTACAATGAGCAGTTCTTC; cdr3_aa: CSVVGGRPYNEQFF
d_call: -; v_call: TRBV7-2; j_call: TRBJ2-3; clone_size: -; cdr3_nt: TGTGCCAGCAGCTTGGACAGCGCAGATACGCAGTATTTT; cdr3_aa: CASSLDSADTQYF
d_call: -; v_call: TRBV6-1; j_call: TRBJ1-1; clone_size: many; cdr3_nt: TGTGCCAGCAGACAAGACAGATACACTGAAGCTTTCTTT; cdr3_aa: CASRQDRYTEAFF
d_call: -; v_call: TRBV2; j_call: TRBJ1-5; clone_size: many; cdr3_nt: TGTGCCAGCAGTTATACAGAGTACAATCAGCCCCAGCATTTT; cdr3_aa: CASSYTEYNQPQHF
d_call: -; v_call: TRBV25-1; j_call: TRBJ2-7; clone_size: -; cdr3_nt: TGTGCCAGCAGTGCCTCCCGAGACATAACCTACGAGCAGTACTTC; cdr3_aa: CASSASRDITYEQYF
d_call: -; v_call: TRBV29-1; j_call: TRBJ2-1; clone_size: -; cdr3_nt: TGCAGCGTAGACAAGGACCAGCTTACTTTC; cdr3_aa: CSVDKDQLTF
d_call: -; v_call: TRBV29-1; j_call: TRBJ2-1; clone_size: -; cdr3_nt: TGCAGCGTGGACCAGGGGGGGGCTACGAGCTCCTACAATGAGCAGTTCTTC; cdr3_aa: CSVDQGGATSSYNEQFF